A single sample gave rise to the 20 T cell receptor beta chains below, sequenced in a study of T-cell reconstitution after alpha-beta-depleted transplantation in children. The library targeted TCRbeta and was prepared with unique molecular identifiers. TCRdb re-called the PCR reads with MiXCR, one entry per CDR3 protein. The table shows around 700,000 distinct CDR3 sequences, with about an eighth occurring only once. Sequenced material: PBMCs, taken before TCRalphabeta/CD19-depleted stem cell transplant. All receptors come from a girl aged 2 to 9 with congenital amegakaryocytic thrombocytopenia, due to receive a stem cell transplant.

This clonotype appeared many times. The chain employs TRBV5-1 and TRBJ2-1; D unresolved. The CDR3 has 15 amino acids. Germline lookup yields CDR1 SGHRS and CDR2 YFSETQ. V shed 0 bases and J shed 4 bases, with 11 bases lying between them. For the CDR3, the DNA is TGCGCCAGCAGCTTGGTTTCGGAGACATACAATGAGCAGTTCTTC. Amino acids: CASSLVSETYNEQFF.

This chain joins TRBV19 and TRBJ2-2; 10 nucleotides agree with TRBD2. Trimming removed 4 bases from V and 5 bases from J; junction bases left unmatched: 16. CDR1 and CDR2 from the germline V gene are LNHDA and SQIVND (reference sequence). The CDR3 is 19 amino acids. The CDR3 DNA is TGTGCCAGTAGTACCTCGTCCCCTAGCGGGAGTTTTCGTACCGGGGAGCTGTTTTTT. Translated, it gives CASSTSSPSGSFRTGELFF.

About this clonotype itself: This may be a read error: a much more frequent sequence differs by one nucleotide. The chain has TRBV28 and TRBJ2-3; possibly TRBD2 for D (5 bases). Germline V CDR1 and CDR2: MDHEN, SYDVKM. This CDR3 has 14 amino acids. Trimming shortened V by 4 bases and J by 6 bases, and 14 bases separated the two germline ends. CDR3 bases: TGTGCCAGCAGTTGGGGTAGCGTCCCCGATACGCAGTATTTT. This translates into CASSWGSVPDTQYF. Together with reference TRBV28 and TRBJ2-3, the CDR3 gives the full variable domain: DVKVTQSSRYLVKRTGEKVFLECVQDMDHENMFWYRQDPGLGLRLIYFSYDVKMKEKGDIPEGYSVSREKKERFSLILESASTNQTSMYLCASSWGSVPDTQYFGPGTRLTVL.

The chain carries TRBV7-9 and TRBJ1-1; the match to TRBD1 covers 7 bases. J lost 4 bases, V lost 5 bases, and 4 bases had no gene match. From germline, CDR1 is SEHNR and CDR2 FQNEAQ (reference sequence). This CDR3 contains 13 residues. The chain's CDR3 is CASSETGATEAFF. The CDR3 nucleotides read TGTGCCAGCAGCGAAACAGGGGCCACTGAAGCTTTCTTT.

The J gene is TRBJ2-7, the V gene TRBV28; 8 nucleotides align to TRBD2. There are 14 residues in the CDR3. Per germline, CDR1 MDHEN and CDR2 SYDVKM. Trimming took 7 bases from V and 0 from J; bases not matched to a gene: 5. The CDR3 DNA reads TGTGCCAGCATAAGGAGCGGGAGCTCCTACGAGCAGTACTTC. Translation: CASIRSGSSYEQYF. The full variable domain, in which reference TRBV28 and TRBJ2-7 provide the parts outside the CDR3, is DVKVTQSSRYLVKRTGEKVFLECVQDMDHENMFWYRQDPGLGLRLIYFSYDVKMKEKGDIPEGYSVSREKKERFSLILESASTNQTSMYLCASIRSGSSYEQYFGPGTRLTVT.

The rearrangement joins TRBV20-1 to TRBJ2-7; TRBD2 agrees at 7 bases. Germline V gene lookup returns CDR1 DFQATT and CDR2 SNEGSKA (reference sequence). CDR3 length equals 15 residues. V shed 6 bases and J 0 bases; nucleotides not matched to a gene: 11. The CDR3 bases are TGCAGTGCCTCCCCGCCTAGCGGTTCCTCCTACGAGCAGTACTTC. Translation: CSASPPSGSSYEQYF.

This clonotype was detected only a few times. The chain links TRBV5-5 to TRBJ2-7; D possibly corresponds to TRBD2 (6 bases). Germline-derived CDR1 and CDR2 are SGHKS and YYEKEE (reference sequence). V lost 0 bases and J 0 bases, leaving 13 bases between the germline ends. This CDR3 contains 16 residues. CDR3 nucleotides: TGTGCCAGCAGCTTGGAAATTGGGGGGAGCTCCTACGAGCAGTACTTC. As protein: CASSLEIGGSSYEQYF.

This chain links TRBV5-1 with TRBJ2-5; TRBD2 aligns across 9 bases. The CDR3 length is 14 residues. The V gene's germline CDR1 is SGHRS and CDR2 YFSETQ. The ends lost 4 bases at V and 4 bases at J; junction bases unmatched: 5. This CDR3 is CASSRGTSLETQYF. Written as DNA, the CDR3 is TGCGCCAGCAGCAGAGGGACTAGCTTAGAGACCCAGTACTTC. The variable domain in full, with the rest retrieved from reference TRBV5-1 and TRBJ2-5, is KAGVTQTPRYLIKTRGQQVTLSCSPISGHRSVSWYQQTPGQGLQFLFEYFSETQRNKGNFPGRFSGRQFSNSRSEMNVSTLELGDSALYLCASSRGTSLETQYFGPGTRLLVL.

At least ten counts were recorded for this clonotype. The chain recombines TRBV14 with TRBJ2-3; D ambiguous. The CDR3 spans 13 residues. Trimming took off 6 bases at V and 0 bases at J, with 7 bases between the two ends. Looked up from germline, CDR1 is SGHDN and CDR2 is FVKESK. The CDR3 loop is CASRHQSTDTQYF. The DNA for the CDR3 is TGTGCCAGCAGGCACCAAAGCACAGATACGCAGTATTTT.

This clonotype was picked up a small number of times. The gene calls are TRBV4-2 and TRBJ2-7; 9 bases agree with TRBD2. Trimming at V came to 3 bases and at J to 3 bases, leaving 6 bases not matched to a gene. Germline loops: CDR1 LGHNA, CDR2 YNFKEQ. The CDR3 is 15 residues long. CDR3 amino acids: CASSQVNSGGYEQYF. CDR3 nucleotides: TGTGCCAGCAGCCAGGTTAATAGCGGGGGCTACGAGCAGTACTTC.

At least ten counts were recorded for this clonotype. The V and J genes are TRBV10-3 and TRBJ2-2; D is undetermined. This CDR3 region has 14 residues. V lost 5 bases to trimming and J lost 0 bases, with 7 bases between them. Germline V gene lookup returns CDR1 ENHRY and CDR2 SYGVKD. The DNA of the CDR3 is TGTGCCATCAGTACGTCCACGAACACCGGGGAGCTGTTTTTT. Translated, it gives CAISTSTNTGELFF.

The sample holds many counts of this clonotype. The rearrangement links TRBV3-1 to TRBJ2-1, with 7 bases lining up with TRBD2. The germline V gene encodes CDR1 LGHDT and CDR2 YNNKEL (reference sequence). V was clipped by 4 bases and J by 3 bases; unmatched bases: 6. This CDR3 is built from 15 residues. The CDR3 reads CASSLSTGGYNEQFF. In nucleotides, the CDR3 is TGTGCCAGCAGCCTATCAACGGGGGGCTACAATGAGCAGTTCTTC.

The CDR3 is CASSRPGLAIVDTGELFF. The CDR3 nucleotides are TGTGCCAGCAGTAGACCGGGACTAGCAATTGTCGACACCGGGGAGCTGTTTTTT. V usage is TRBV6-2 or TRBV6-3 and J usage is TRBJ2-2, with 9 bases lining up with TRBD2. The CDR3 spans 18 residues. V lost 5 bases to trimming and J lost 3 bases; unmatched junction nucleotides: 13. The germline gives CDR1 MNHEY, CDR2 SVGEGT.

The chain carries TRBV5-1 and TRBJ2-7; TRBD1 agrees at 8 bases. From germline, CDR1 is SGHRS and CDR2 YFSETQ. V trimming: 4 bases; J trimming: 7 bases; junction bases outside the gene matches: 19. The CDR3 covers 17 residues. The CDR3 spells CASSLLGARTGNREQYF. In DNA, the CDR3 is TGCGCCAGCAGCCTACTCGGGGCCAGGACAGGGAACCGTGAGCAGTACTTC. The full variable domain, rest sourced from reference TRBV5-1 and TRBJ2-7, is KAGVTQTPRYLIKTRGQQVTLSCSPISGHRSVSWYQQTPGQGLQFLFEYFSETQRNKGNFPGRFSGRQFSNSRSEMNVSTLELGDSALYLCASSLLGARTGNREQYFGPGTRLTVT.

This clonotype was recorded at least ten times. The junction shows a germline mismatch at one end, possibly a read error. The chain has TRBV29-1 and TRBJ2-1, with TRBD2 matching 7 bases. CDR1 and CDR2 from the germline V gene are SQVTM and ANQGSEA. The CDR3 has 8 amino acids. CDR3: CSVTSLDF. CDR3 DNA sequence: TGCAGCGTGACTAGCCTAGACTTC.

The sample holds many counts of this clonotype. V gene TRBV20-1 combines with J gene TRBJ2-7; 8 nucleotides agree with TRBD2. In germline, CDR1 is DFQATT, CDR2 SNEGSKA (reference sequence). The length of the CDR3 is 14 residues. Losses at the gene ends were 3 bases for V and 0 bases for J; bases not matched to a gene: 4. Here the CDR3 DNA reads TGCAGTGCTAGCTGGGCGGGGGGCTCCTACGAGCAGTACTTC. It translates to CSASWAGGSYEQYF.

This clonotype was seen many times. The chain uses TRBV20-1 and TRBJ2-1; 10 nucleotides line up with TRBD2. The V segment lost 6 bases and the J segment 3 bases; nucleotides outside the gene matches: 8. Per germline, CDR1 DFQATT and CDR2 SNEGSKA (reference sequence). The CDR3 extends over 15 amino acids. CDR3 DNA sequence: TGCAGTGCCACCCTGAGCGGGAGGGACTACAATGAGCAGTTCTTC. This sequence encodes CSATLSGRDYNEQFF.

With respect to this clonotype: A much larger clone lies one base from this, so it may be a read error. V usage is TRBV12-3 or TRBV12-4 and J usage is TRBJ2-1, with D tentatively TRBD2 (6 bases). Trimming shortened V by 7 bases and J by 6 bases, and 10 bases separated the two germline ends. CDR3 length: 12 amino acids. CDR3 bases: TGTGCCAGCACACTAGCTGTCAATGAGCAGTTCTTC. It encodes CASTLAVNEQFF.

The chain employs TRBV3-1 and TRBJ2-5; 9 positions match TRBD2. There are 16 residues in the CDR3. The V gene end was trimmed by 1 base and the J gene end by 3 bases; junction bases not matched to a gene: 6. The germline V gene has CDR1 LGHDT and CDR2 YNNKEL (reference sequence). Written as DNA, the CDR3 is TGTGCCAGCAGCCAAGTGTCGCGGGAGGGAGAAGAGACCCAGTACTTC. Translated: CASSQVSREGEETQYF.

This clonotype appeared a few times. The rearrangement uses TRBV29-1 and TRBJ2-7; TRBD2 agrees at 13 bases. In germline, CDR1 is SQVTM, CDR2 ANQGSEA. This CDR3 spans 13 amino acids. The V gene end was trimmed by 4 bases and the J gene end by 6 bases; junction bases not matched to a gene: 3. CDR3: CSVGGLAGSEQYF. DNA for the CDR3: TGCAGCGTTGGGGGACTAGCGGGATCCGAGCAGTACTTC.